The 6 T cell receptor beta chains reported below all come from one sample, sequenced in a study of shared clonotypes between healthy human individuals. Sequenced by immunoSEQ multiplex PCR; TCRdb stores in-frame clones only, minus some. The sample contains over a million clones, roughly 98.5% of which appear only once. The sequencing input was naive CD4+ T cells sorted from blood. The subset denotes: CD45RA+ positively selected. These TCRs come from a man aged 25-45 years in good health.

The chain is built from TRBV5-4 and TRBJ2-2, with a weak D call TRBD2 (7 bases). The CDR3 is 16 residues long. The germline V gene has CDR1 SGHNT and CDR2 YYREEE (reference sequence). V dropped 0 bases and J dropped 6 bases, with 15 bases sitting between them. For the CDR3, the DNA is TGTGCCAGCAGCTTGGGCGGCAGGGGAGGGGCCGGGGAGCTGTTTTTT. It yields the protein CASSLGGRGGAGELFF.

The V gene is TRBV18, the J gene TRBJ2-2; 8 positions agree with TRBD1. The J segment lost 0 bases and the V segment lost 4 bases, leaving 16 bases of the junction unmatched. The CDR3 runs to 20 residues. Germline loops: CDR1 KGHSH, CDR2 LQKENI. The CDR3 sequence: CASSRLPPGQEFANTGELFF. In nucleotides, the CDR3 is TGTGCCAGCTCACGGCTTCCTCCGGGACAGGAATTCGCGAACACCGGGGAGCTGTTTTTT.

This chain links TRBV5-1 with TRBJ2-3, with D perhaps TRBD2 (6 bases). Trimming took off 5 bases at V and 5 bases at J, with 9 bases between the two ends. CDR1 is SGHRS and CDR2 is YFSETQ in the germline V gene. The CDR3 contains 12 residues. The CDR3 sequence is CASSGGGDTQYF. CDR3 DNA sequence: TGCGCCAGCAGTGGGGGAGGAGATACGCAGTATTTT.

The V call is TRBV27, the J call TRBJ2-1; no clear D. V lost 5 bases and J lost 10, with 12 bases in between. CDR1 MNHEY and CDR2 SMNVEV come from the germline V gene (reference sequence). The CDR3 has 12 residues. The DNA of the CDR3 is TGTGCCAGCAGTCACGACCTCTTAGAGCAGTTCTTC. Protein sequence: CASSHDLLEQFF.

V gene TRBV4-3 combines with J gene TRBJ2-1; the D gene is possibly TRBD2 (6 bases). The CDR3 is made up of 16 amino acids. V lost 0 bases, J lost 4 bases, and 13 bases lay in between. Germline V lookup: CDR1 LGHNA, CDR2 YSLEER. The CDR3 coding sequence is TGCGCCAGCAGCCAAGATGGCCTAGCGCCTTACAATGAGCAGTTCTTC. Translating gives CASSQDGLAPYNEQFF.

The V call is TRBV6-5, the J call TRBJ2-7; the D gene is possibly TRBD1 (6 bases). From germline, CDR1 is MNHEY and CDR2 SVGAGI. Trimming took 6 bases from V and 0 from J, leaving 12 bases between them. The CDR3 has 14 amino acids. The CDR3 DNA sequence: TGTGCCAGCAGACCTCTGGACAGCTCCTACGAGCAGTACTTC. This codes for CASRPLDSSYEQYF.